The rows below give T cell receptor beta chains drawn from one sample of a study of blood T cell repertoires in COVID-19. Only in-frame clones appear in the TCRdb table, and some are missing; sequencing was by immunoSEQ multiplex PCR. Of more than 200,000 clones detected, 85% to 90% appear once; the ten largest clones hold 2.7%. The sample taken for sequencing was peripheral blood. The receptors originated from a woman aged 60-75 years with acute or convalescent COVID-19. The CDR3 runs from the conserved cysteine through the conserved F or W. The order of the fields is V gene, J gene, clone size, CDR3 length, D gene, CDR3 DNA, CDR3 protein. D genes are given only for firm matches. For some rows the clone size is stated as once, few or many, or as a class when expanded; others skip it.

>TRBV18|TRBJ2-7|-|13|-
TGTGCCAGCTCACCACTAGAGTCCTACGAGCAGTACTTC
CASSPLESYEQYF
>TRBV11-2|TRBJ2-4|-|13|-
TGTGCCAGCAGCTCCAGGGATAGAAACATTCAGTACTTC
CASSSRDRNIQYF
>TRBV7-3|TRBJ2-5|few|16|TRBD2
TGTGCCAGCAGCAGGCTTGGAGCGGGGTTACAAGAGACCCAGTACTTC
CASSRLGAGLQETQYF
>TRBV14|TRBJ2-1|-|15|-
TGTGCCAGCAGCCAAGCGGGGGTGACCTACAATGAGCAGTTCTTC
CASSQAGVTYNEQFF
>TRBV30|TRBJ2-3|-|15|TRBD2
TGTGCCTGGACACACGGACTAGCGGCCACAGATACGCAGTATTTT
CAWTHGLAATDTQYF
>TRBV6-5|TRBJ2-7|-|15|-
TGTGCCAGCAGTAGGGGAGGCGGTATGGACTACGAGCAGTACTTC
CASSRGGGMDYEQYF
>TRBV5-1|TRBJ1-2|few|13|-
TGCGCCAGCAGCTTGGCCGGGGACTATGGCTACACCTTC
CASSLAGDYGYTF
>TRBV5-1|TRBJ2-7|once|14|-
TGCGCCAGCAGCCAAGACAGTGGGTCCTACGAGCAGTACTTC
CASSQDSGSYEQYF
>TRBV5-1|TRBJ2-5|-|13|-
TGCGCCAGCCTCCTCACAGGCCAAGAGACCCAGTACTTC
CASLLTGQETQYF
>TRBV30|TRBJ2-5|-|13|TRBD1
TGTGCCTGGAGTGGAGGGGGCGCAGAGACCCAGTACTTC
CAWSGGGAETQYF
>TRBV7-2|TRBJ1-4|-|15|TRBD1
TGTGCCAGCAGCAGCGGACAGGGGAGATTCGAAAAACTGTTTTTT
CASSSGQGRFEKLFF
>TRBV6-5|TRBJ1-2|-|14|-
TGTGCCAGCAGGACGGACAGCGTCCAATATGGCTACACCTTC
CASRTDSVQYGYTF
>TRBV2|TRBJ2-2|-|16|TRBD1
TGTGCCAGCATGCCCACGACAGGGGGCCTGACCGGGGAGCTGTTTTTT
CASMPTTGGLTGELFF
>TRBV2|TRBJ2-1|-|14|TRBD1
TGTGCCAGCAGTTTGGGCCAGGGGGTCAATGAGCAGTTCTTC
CASSLGQGVNEQFF
>TRBV28|TRBJ1-4|-|15|-
TGTGCCAGCAGTTTTTTTGACAGGAGAAATGAAAAACTGTTTTTT
CASSFFDRRNEKLFF
>TRBV6-4|TRBJ1-2|-|14|TRBD1
TGTGCCAGCAGGAAACCAGGGACAGCCTATGGCTACACCTTC
CASRKPGTAYGYTF
>TRBV12-3/TRBV12-4|TRBJ1-3|-|12|-
TGTGCCAGCAACCCTTCCGGTCGCACCATATATTTT
CASNPSGRTIYF
>TRBV4-3|TRBJ2-3|-|15|TRBD1
TGCGCCAGCAGCCGATCGACAGGGGTCACAGATACGCAGTATTTT
CASSRSTGVTDTQYF
>TRBV28|TRBJ2-5|-|16|TRBD2
TGTGCCAGCAGCTTCGGGACTAGCGGACCCCAAGAGACCCAGTACTTC
CASSFGTSGPQETQYF
>TRBV6-6|TRBJ2-7|-|16|TRBD1
TGTGCCAGCAGTTTACCACCAGGGGGCGGCACCTACGAGCAGTACTTC
CASSLPPGGGTYEQYF
>TRBV6-6|TRBJ2-5|once|12|TRBD1
TGTGCCAGCAGGACAGGGGGAGAGACCCAGTACTTC
CASRTGGETQYF
>TRBV6-5|TRBJ1-1|-|15|-
TGTGCCAGCAGTTCGAAACAGGGAATGGGCACTGAAGCTTTCTTT
CASSSKQGMGTEAFF
>TRBV5-8|TRBJ2-1|-|15|-
TGTGCCAGCAGCAAACAGGGTTATTCCTACAATGAGCAGTTCTTC
CASSKQGYSYNEQFF
>TRBV7-9|TRBJ1-2|-|17|-
TGTGCCAGCAGCTTAGTTATTAGTACGGGGTCGGGCTATGGCTACACCTTC
CASSLVISTGSGYGYTF
>TRBV19|TRBJ2-7|-|14|TRBD1
TGTGCCAGTAGTGCTCCGGGACAGCCATACGAGCAGTACTTC
CASSAPGQPYEQYF
>TRBV5-1|TRBJ2-3|-|18|TRBD1
TGCGCCAGCAGCTTCTCCCCCTTCGGACAGGGTGGCACAGATACGCAGTATTTT
CASSFSPFGQGGTDTQYF
>TRBV5-1|TRBJ2-1|-|12|-
TGCGCCAGCAGCTTGGAGAGGTATGAGCAGTTCTTC
CASSLERYEQFF
>TRBV5-1|TRBJ2-1|once|16|-
TGCGCCAGCATAAAGGGAGGAGGGGTTACAAGCAATGAGCAGTTCTTC
CASIKGGGVTSNEQFF
>TRBV9|TRBJ1-2|once|11|-
TGTGCCAGCAGCATGCGAGGTGGCTACACCTTC
CASSMRGGYTF
>TRBV28|TRBJ1-5|few|15|TRBD1
TGTGCCAGCAGTATCTCAGACAGGGCGGGTCAGCCCCAGCATTTT
CASSISDRAGQPQHF
>TRBV3-1/TRBV3-2|TRBJ2-2|-|20|TRBD1
TGTGCCAGCAGCCAAGATCCCCGGCGCCGGACAGGGGGCATAACCGGGGAGCTGTTTTTT
CASSQDPRRRTGGITGELFF
>TRBV27|TRBJ1-5|-|13|TRBD1
TGTGCCAGCAGTCGGGACAGAAATCAGCCCCAGCATTTT
CASSRDRNQPQHF
>TRBV18|TRBJ1-3|-|16|TRBD1
TGTGCCAGCTCATCGGCGGACAGGGCCTCTGGAAACACCATATATTTT
CASSSADRASGNTIYF
>TRBV5-1|TRBJ2-1|-|15|TRBD2
TGCGCCAGCAGTCAATGGGCTAGCGGGGGTGATGAGCAGTTCTTC
CASSQWASGGDEQFF
>TRBV6-5|TRBJ1-5|-|14|TRBD1
TGTGCCAGCAGTCTGGACAGGTCCAATCAGCCCCAGCATTTT
CASSLDRSNQPQHF
>TRBV19|TRBJ1-1|-|15|TRBD1
TGTGCCAGTAGTCCATGGACAGGCGCGAACACTGAAGCTTTCTTT
CASSPWTGANTEAFF
>TRBV4-3|TRBJ2-5|-|15|-
TGCGCCAGCAGCCAAGGTTCGGTAGCGGAAGAGACCCAGTACTTC
CASSQGSVAEETQYF
>TRBV4-1|TRBJ1-2|-|14|-
TGCGCCAGCAGCTCAACAGGGCTAATGTATGGCTACACCTTC
CASSSTGLMYGYTF
>TRBV5-1|TRBJ2-1|-|14|-
TGCGCCAGCAGCTTGAACCAGTTATACAATGAGCAGTTCTTC
CASSLNQLYNEQFF
>TRBV2|TRBJ1-4|-|15|-
TGTGCCAGCACGCGGGACCTCGCAACTAATGAAAAACTGTTTTTT
CASTRDLATNEKLFF
>TRBV11-1|TRBJ2-1|-|16|-
TGTGCCAGCAGCTTAGGGCGGGGGCCTACCTACAATGAGCAGTTCTTC
CASSLGRGPTYNEQFF
>TRBV20-1|TRBJ1-2|-|10|TRBD1
TGCAGTGCTCACAGGGGTGGCTACACCTTC
CSAHRGGYTF
>TRBV30|TRBJ1-1|-|14|-
TGTGCCTGGAATCCGGGGTTAGGGAACACTGAAGCTTTCTTT
CAWNPGLGNTEAFF
>TRBV27|TRBJ1-1|-|15|-
TGTGCCAGCAGTTTTACACCAGGGGTGAACACTGAAGCTTTCTTT
CASSFTPGVNTEAFF
>TRBV30|TRBJ1-6|-|13|-
TGTGCCTGGACTGGGACACGCAATTCACCCCTCCACTTT
CAWTGTRNSPLHF
>TRBV18|TRBJ1-5|-|16|TRBD1
TGTGCCAGCTCACGGGGGCCAGGGGGTCTTAATCAGCCCCAGCATTTT
CASSRGPGGLNQPQHF
>TRBV5-1|TRBJ2-5|-|15|TRBD2
TGCGCCAGCAGTGAAAGACTAGCGGGAGTCGAGACCCAGTACTTC
CASSERLAGVETQYF
>TRBV20-1|TRBJ2-7|once|16|-
TGCAGTGCTAGTGAAACAGGGTTATTAGGGACCTACGAGCAGTACTTC
CSASETGLLGTYEQYF
>TRBV28|TRBJ2-1|once|16|-
TGTGCCAGCAGTTTATGGCAGGGGGGTCCCTACAATGAGCAGTTCTTC
CASSLWQGGPYNEQFF
>TRBV18|TRBJ1-2|once|17|TRBD1
TGTGCCAGCTCGCCGCAGGGTCCGGGACAGGGGAACTATGGCTACACCTTC
CASSPQGPGQGNYGYTF
>TRBV7-8|TRBJ2-7|-|15|-
TGTGCCAGCAGCTTAGCTTGGCAGTCTTTCCACGAGCAGTACTTC
CASSLAWQSFHEQYF
>TRBV10-1|TRBJ2-7|few|13|-
TGCGCCACCTACCCGGGACATCACTACGAGCAGTACTTC
CATYPGHHYEQYF
>TRBV19|TRBJ2-1|-|17|TRBD1
TGTGCCAGTAGTTTTACAGGGGGGACTGGGCAATACAATGAGCAGTTCTTC
CASSFTGGTGQYNEQFF